Each of the 22 T cell receptor beta chains below was sequenced from the same sample in a study of shared clonotypes between healthy human individuals. Measured with immunoSEQ multiplex PCR; TCRdb has only the in-frame clones, and not every one. Of some 1,400,000 clones in the sample, 96% were seen once. The specimen sequenced was naive CD4+ T cells sorted from blood. As for subset: CD45RA+ positively selected. The receptors here all came from a man in his thirties or forties in good health.

The V gene is TRBV7-2, the J gene TRBJ2-7; maybe TRBD2 (6 bases). Trimming left V 0 bases short and J 0 bases short, with 15 bases between. This CDR3 contains 17 residues. CDR1 and CDR2 from the germline V gene are SGHTA and FQGNSA. CDR3 sequence (DNA): TGTGCCAGCAGCTTAGCAACCGGGACTCTTCGCTCCTACGAGCAGTACTTC. Translating gives CASSLATGTLRSYEQYF.

This chain connects TRBV30 to TRBJ2-5; 8 bases map to TRBD2. CDR3 length: 13 residues. J lost 7 bases, V lost 3 bases, and 7 bases had no gene match. Germline values: CDR1 GTSNPN, CDR2 SVGIG (reference sequence). The CDR3 DNA is TGTGCCTGGAGCCGTGGACTAGCAGGGACCCAGTACTTC. Residues: CAWSRGLAGTQYF.

There are a few counts of this clone. This chain links TRBV29-1 with TRBJ2-5; D is uncertain. The CDR3 is made up of 11 amino acids. The germline V gene has CDR1 SQVTM and CDR2 ANQGSEA. V gave up 7 bases and J gave up 9 bases, with 15 bases separating them. CDR3 loop: CSGVSGRAQYF. CDR3 nucleotides: TGCAGCGGGGTATCGGGCCGGGCCCAGTACTTC.

This chain uses TRBV2 with TRBJ2-3, with D hard to call. The CDR3 has 14 residues. Germline V gene lookup returns CDR1 SNHLY and CDR2 FYNNEI. Trimming pared 3 bases from V and 0 bases from J, leaving 7 bases between. This CDR3 is CASSESSSTDTQYF. CDR3 nucleotides: TGTGCCAGCAGTGAGTCCAGTAGCACAGATACGCAGTATTTT.

The gene calls are TRBV10-3 and TRBJ2-7; 9 bases are a match to TRBD1. Trimming cost V 4 bases and J 6 bases; bases outside gene matches: 10. The CDR3 loop spans 15 amino acids. Germline-derived CDR1 and CDR2 are ENHRY and SYGVKD. CDR3 coding DNA: TGTGCCATCAGTGTCGTTCTCACAGGGGGCGCCGAGCAGTACTTC. As protein: CAISVVLTGGAEQYF.

The rearrangement uses TRBV18 and TRBJ1-1; no reliable D call. The CDR3 runs to 13 residues. Between the trimmed V and J ends, which lost 0 bases and 6 bases, there was a span of 8 bases. Germline V gene lookup returns CDR1 KGHSH and CDR2 LQKENI. DNA for the CDR3: TGTGCCAGCTCACCACCTGCCCGAGCTGAAGCTTTCTTT. Amino acid sequence: CASSPPARAEAFF.

The chain links TRBV7-8 to TRBJ2-7, with D perhaps TRBD1 or TRBD2 (6 bases each). Germline V gene data show CDR1 as SGHVS and CDR2 as FQNEAQ. The CDR3 runs 15 residues. V shed 1 base and J shed 6 bases, with 16 bases lying between them. DNA for the CDR3: TGTGCCAGCAGCTTAGGGGTCGGCAGGGGAGGCGAGCAGTACTTC. It specifies CASSLGVGRGGEQYF.

This chain uses TRBV14 with TRBJ1-4; D ambiguous. Per germline, CDR1 SGHDN and CDR2 FVKESK. V shed 2 bases and J shed 7 bases, with 14 bases lying between them. This CDR3 spans 15 amino acids. Written as DNA, the CDR3 is TGTGCCAGCAGCCAACGGGGAACACGTTCTGAAAAACTGTTTTTT. Its protein product is CASSQRGTRSEKLFF. Variable domain in full (rest from reference TRBV14 and TRBJ1-4): EAGVTQFPSHSVIEKGQTVTLRCDPISGHDNLYWYRRVMGKEIKFLLHFVKESKQDESGMPNNRFLAERTGGTYSTLKVQPAELEDSGVYFCASSQRGTRSEKLFFGSGTQLSVL.

The V gene is TRBV10-3, the J gene TRBJ2-3; TRBD1 matches at 9 bases. V shed 8 bases and J 0 bases; nucleotides not matched to a gene: 0. This CDR3 comprises 13 residues. CDR1 ENHRY and CDR2 SYGVKD come from the germline V gene. CDR3 in DNA: TGTGCCATCGGACAGGGGAGCACAGATACGCAGTATTTT. Amino acid sequence: CAIGQGSTDTQYF.

The V call is TRBV28, the J call TRBJ2-2; 9 bases are a match to TRBD1. This CDR3 region has 14 residues. The ends lost 4 bases at V and 5 bases at J; junction bases unmatched: 2. Germline V gene data show CDR1 as MDHEN and CDR2 as SYDVKM. The CDR3 here is CASSSGTGTGELFF. Here the CDR3 DNA reads TGTGCCAGCAGTTCGGGGACAGGGACCGGGGAGCTGTTTTTT.

This chain joins TRBV4-3 and TRBJ1-4, with TRBD1 identical over 9 bases. Per germline, CDR1 LGHNA and CDR2 YSLEER. The ends lost 0 bases at V and 7 bases at J; junction bases unmatched: 3. The CDR3 consists of 15 residues. For the CDR3, the DNA is TGCGCCAGCAGCCAAGATACAGGGGGCAGTGAAAAACTGTTTTTT. Translation gives CASSQDTGGSEKLFF.

This CDR3 is CASSEQGAADTQYF. CDR3 bases: TGTGCCAGCAGCGAACAGGGAGCAGCAGATACGCAGTATTTT. The chain is built from TRBV7-3 and TRBJ2-3, with D possibly being TRBD1 (6 bases). The CDR3 is made up of 14 amino acids. V was cut by 5 bases and J by 4 bases, with 13 bases left in between. Germline assignment: CDR1 SGHTA and CDR2 FQGTGA.

The chain links TRBV7-3 to TRBJ2-3; TRBD2 matches at 8 bases. This CDR3 is built from 17 residues. CDR1 and CDR2 from the germline V gene are SGHTA and FQGTGA. Unmatched junction bases numbered 13, after V lost 1 base and J lost 7 bases. CDR3 sequence (DNA): TGTGCCAGCAGCTTAATCTCCCCCGGGAGGGCCTTGAATACGCAGTATTTT. It specifies CASSLISPGRALNTQYF.

J is TRBJ2-7 and V is TRBV5-1, with 11 bases lining up with TRBD1. The ends lost 4 bases at V and 0 bases at J; junction bases unmatched: 3. Germline-derived CDR1 and CDR2 are SGHRS and YFSETQ. CDR3 size: 15 residues. CDR3 in DNA: TGCGCCAGCAGCCCTGGACAGGGGGCCTCCTACGAGCAGTACTTC. As protein: CASSPGQGASYEQYF. Variable domain in full (rest from reference TRBV5-1 and TRBJ2-7): KAGVTQTPRYLIKTRGQQVTLSCSPISGHRSVSWYQQTPGQGLQFLFEYFSETQRNKGNFPGRFSGRQFSNSRSEMNVSTLELGDSALYLCASSPGQGASYEQYFGPGTRLTVT.

V is TRBV5-4 and J is TRBJ1-1; D unclear. Trimming removed 4 bases at V and 1 base at J, with 11 bases between. Per the germline V gene, CDR1 is SGHNT and CDR2 is YYREEE (reference sequence). The CDR3 extends over 14 amino acids. CDR3 sequence reads: CASSPRGGNTEAFF. For the CDR3, the DNA is TGTGCCAGCAGCCCCCGAGGAGGGAACACTGAAGCTTTCTTT.

The chain couples TRBV10-2 to TRBJ2-7, with 8 bases matching TRBD1. This CDR3 has 14 amino acids. Germline V gene data show CDR1 as WSHSY and CDR2 as SAAADI. V dropped 7 bases and J dropped 4; count of bases not matched to a gene: 9. CDR3 loop: CASNDRGRGYEQYF. The CDR3 bases are TGCGCCAGCAATGACAGGGGACGGGGTTACGAGCAGTACTTC.

The rearrangement uses TRBV5-5 and TRBJ2-2; D tentatively fits TRBD1 or TRBD2 (5 bases each). Germline V gene sequence: CDR1 SGHKS, CDR2 YYEKEE (reference sequence). V dropped 2 bases and J dropped 6 bases, with 20 bases sitting between them. This CDR3 has 17 residues. The DNA of the CDR3 is TGTGCCAGCAGCTTACTGAGGGGCGCAGGGTCCGCCGGGGAGCTGTTTTTT. Encoded protein: CASSLLRGAGSAGELFF.

The V call is TRBV5-4, the J call TRBJ2-7; no reliable D call. The V and J ends lost 2 bases and 4 bases respectively, with 10 bases between them. The germline V gene has CDR1 SGHNT and CDR2 YYREEE (reference sequence). The CDR3 has 13 amino acids. CDR3 nucleotides: TGTGCCAGCAGCTTACCCGGAATTTACGAGCAGTACTTC. Translated, it gives CASSLPGIYEQYF. The variable domain in full, with the rest retrieved from reference TRBV5-4 and TRBJ2-7, is ETGVTQSPTHLIKTRGQQVTLRCSSQSGHNTVSWYQQALGQGPQFIFQYYREEENGRGNFPPRFSGLQFPNYSSELNVNALELDDSALYLCASSLPGIYEQYFGPGTRLTVT.

The CDR3 loop reads CASRLRDRVETGANVLTF. The DNA for the CDR3 is TGTGCCAGTAGATTGCGAGACAGGGTGGAAACTGGGGCCAACGTCCTGACTTTC. V usage is TRBV19 and J usage is TRBJ2-6, with 7 bases fitting TRBD1. Trimming cost V 6 bases and J 2 bases; bases outside gene matches: 13. The CDR3 totals 18 residues. Germline V CDR1 and CDR2: LNHDA, SQIVND (reference sequence). Using reference TRBV19 and TRBJ2-6 for the parts outside the CDR3, the full variable domain is DGGITQSPKYLFRKEGQNVTLSCEQNLNHDAMYWYRQDPGQGLRLIYYSQIVNDFQKGDIAEGYSVSREKKESFPLTVTSAQKNPTAFYLCASRLRDRVETGANVLTFGAGSRLTVL.

The rearrangement uses TRBV29-1 and TRBJ1-5, with 10 bases identical to TRBD1. Germline V lookup: CDR1 SQVTM, CDR2 ANQGSEA. This CDR3 contains 15 residues. The J segment lost 2 bases and the V segment lost 5 bases, leaving 6 bases of the junction unmatched. As DNA, the CDR3 is TGCAGCGTTCGACAGGGGGCCGATCGCAATCAGCCCCAGCATTTT. It specifies CSVRQGADRNQPQHF.

The chain has TRBV28 and TRBJ2-5; the D gene could be TRBD1 or TRBD2 (5 bases each). The CDR3 sequence is 14 residues long. CDR1 is MDHEN, CDR2 SYDVKM, per germline. V was shortened by 3 bases and J by 1 base, with 9 bases between the two germline ends. CDR3 coding DNA: TGTGCCAGCAGTTTGACAGCGGTCCAAGAGACCCAGTACTTC. Encoded protein: CASSLTAVQETQYF. Full variable domain (outside the CDR3, taken from reference TRBV28 and TRBJ2-5): DVKVTQSSRYLVKRTGEKVFLECVQDMDHENMFWYRQDPGLGLRLIYFSYDVKMKEKGDIPEGYSVSREKKERFSLILESASTNQTSMYLCASSLTAVQETQYFGPGTRLLVL.

The chain combines TRBV7-8 with TRBJ2-1, with 14 bases identical to TRBD2. The CDR3 contains 15 residues. The germline V gene has CDR1 SGHVS and CDR2 FQNEAQ. V dropped 5 bases and J dropped 12; count of bases not matched to a gene: 9. Here the CDR3 DNA reads TGTGCCAGCAGCATCCGACTAGCGGGAGGGGGTGGGCAGTTCTTC. Amino acids: CASSIRLAGGGGQFF.